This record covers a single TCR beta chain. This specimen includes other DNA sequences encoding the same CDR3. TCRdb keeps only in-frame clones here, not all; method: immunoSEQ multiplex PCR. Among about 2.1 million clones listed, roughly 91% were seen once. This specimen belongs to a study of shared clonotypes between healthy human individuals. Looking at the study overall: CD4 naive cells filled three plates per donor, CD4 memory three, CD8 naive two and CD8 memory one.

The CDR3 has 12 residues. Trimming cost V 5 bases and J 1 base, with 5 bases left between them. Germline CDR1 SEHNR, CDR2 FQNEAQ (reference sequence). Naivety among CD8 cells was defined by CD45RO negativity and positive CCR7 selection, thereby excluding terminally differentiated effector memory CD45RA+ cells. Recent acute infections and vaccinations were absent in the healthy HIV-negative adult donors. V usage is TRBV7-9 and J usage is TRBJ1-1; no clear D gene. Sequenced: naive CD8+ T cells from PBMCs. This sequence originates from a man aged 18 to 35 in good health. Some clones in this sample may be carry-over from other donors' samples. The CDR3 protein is CASSLENTEAFF. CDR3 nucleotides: TGTGCCAGCAGCCTTGAGAACACTGAAGCTTTCTTT.